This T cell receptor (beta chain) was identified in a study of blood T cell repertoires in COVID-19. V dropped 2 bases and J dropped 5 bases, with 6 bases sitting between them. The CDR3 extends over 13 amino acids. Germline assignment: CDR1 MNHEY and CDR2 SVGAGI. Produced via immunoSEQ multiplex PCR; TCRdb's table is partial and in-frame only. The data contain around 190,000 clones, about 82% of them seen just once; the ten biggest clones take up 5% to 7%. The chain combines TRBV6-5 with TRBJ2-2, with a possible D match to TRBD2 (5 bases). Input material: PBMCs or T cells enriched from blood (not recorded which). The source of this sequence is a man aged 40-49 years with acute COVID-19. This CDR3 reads CASSYSGTGELFF. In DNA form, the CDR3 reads TGTGCCAGCAGTTACAGCGGTACCGGGGAGCTGTTTTTT.